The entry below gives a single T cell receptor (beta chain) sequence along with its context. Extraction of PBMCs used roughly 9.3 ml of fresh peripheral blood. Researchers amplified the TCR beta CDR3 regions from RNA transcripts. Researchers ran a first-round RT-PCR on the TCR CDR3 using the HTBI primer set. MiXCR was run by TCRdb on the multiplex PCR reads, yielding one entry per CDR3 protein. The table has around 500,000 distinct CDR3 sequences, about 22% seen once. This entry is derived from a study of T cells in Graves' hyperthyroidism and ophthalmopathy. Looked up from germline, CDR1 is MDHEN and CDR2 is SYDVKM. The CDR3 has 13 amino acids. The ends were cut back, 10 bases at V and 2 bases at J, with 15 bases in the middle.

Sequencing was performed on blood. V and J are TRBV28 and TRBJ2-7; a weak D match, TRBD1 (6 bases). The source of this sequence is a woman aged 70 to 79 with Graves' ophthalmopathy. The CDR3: CATWGQVPYEQYF. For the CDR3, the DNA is TGTGCCACCTGGGGGCAGGTTCCCTACGAGCAGTACTTC.